A single sample is the source of the 25 T cell receptor beta chains below, sequenced in a study of STAT3 mutations in large granular lymphocyte leukemia. Study-level results: Every T-LGLL patient had at least one immunodominant TCRbeta clonotype.

These receptors have no identified antigens. The method was immunoSEQ multiplex PCR; TCRdb's version includes in-frame clones alone and lacks a portion of them. The repertoire holds some 27,000 clones, with more than 60% as singletons. Sequenced sample: peripheral blood mononuclear cells. The receptor set was obtained from a woman between 50 and 59 years old with T-cell large granular lymphocyte leukemia. Some clones in this sample may be carry-over from other donors' samples.

This clone was counted a single time. The rearrangement links TRBV11-2 to TRBJ2-3; D unresolved. With 3 bases removed from V and 3 bases from J, the gap between germline ends came to 4 bases. CDR1 is SGHAT, CDR2 FQNNGV, per germline. This CDR3 spans 12 amino acids. The CDR3: CASSFSTDTQYF. The CDR3 nucleotides read TGTGCCAGCAGCTTCTCAACAGATACGCAGTATTTT.

V and J are TRBV30 and TRBJ2-7, with TRBD1 matching 9 bases. In germline, CDR1 is GTSNPN, CDR2 SVGIG (reference sequence). The V and J ends lost 3 bases and 6 bases, in that order; junction bases with no gene match: 12. This CDR3 is 15 amino acids long. CDR3 nucleotide sequence: TGTGCCTGGAGCCCTATTAACAGGGGGCCAGGCGAGCAGTACTTC. As protein: CAWSPINRGPGEQYF.

This chain connects TRBV5-1 to TRBJ2-1, with a tentative D call TRBD2 (5 bases). Trimming stripped 4 bases from V and 4 bases from J, with 15 bases between. CDR3 length: 15 residues. Germline lookup yields CDR1 SGHRS and CDR2 YFSETQ. For the CDR3, the DNA is TGCGCCAGCAGCCGAGCGGAGCCGACATACAATGAGCAGTTCTTC. This codes for CASSRAEPTYNEQFF.

V is TRBV15 and J is TRBJ2-7; D remains unclear. From germline, CDR1 is LNHNV and CDR2 YYDKDF (reference sequence). The CDR3 extends over 14 amino acids. V was clipped by 0 bases and J by 6 bases, with 12 bases between them. CDR3 in DNA: TGTGCCACCAGCAGAGATAAGGGCCCCGCCGAGCAGTACTTC. This encodes CATSRDKGPAEQYF.

This clone occurred once. The chain recombines TRBV7-9 with TRBJ1-1, with D hard to call. V was shortened by 8 bases and J by 7 bases, with 17 bases between the two germline ends. CDR1 is SEHNR and CDR2 is FQNEAQ in the germline V gene (reference sequence). The CDR3 loop spans 13 amino acids. The chain's CDR3 is CASAGFRANEAFF. The CDR3 coding sequence is TGTGCCAGCGCGGGCTTTAGGGCCAATGAAGCTTTCTTT.

The rearrangement uses TRBV29-1 and TRBJ2-7, with TRBD1 matching over 11 bases. V gave up 6 bases and J gave up 7 bases; unmatched junction bases: 5. The CDR3 is made up of 12 amino acids. Germline-derived CDR1 and CDR2 are SQVTM and ANQGSEA. The CDR3 coding sequence is TGCAGCGTAGGACAGGGGGCTCGTGAGCAGTACTTC. Translating gives CSVGQGAREQYF.

This chain uses TRBV4-3 with TRBJ1-3; no reliable D call. V lost 1 base and J 5 bases, leaving 12 bases between the germline ends. There are 15 residues in the CDR3. The V gene's germline CDR1 is LGHNA and CDR2 YSLEER. CDR3 DNA: TGCGCCAGCAGCCAAGGGGTTCAAGGGCGAAACACCATATATTTT. Protein product: CASSQGVQGRNTIYF.

CDR3 region: CASSLALAGENEQYF. The CDR3 nucleotides are TGTGCCAGCAGCTTAGCGCTAGCGGGAGAGAACGAGCAGTACTTC. This chain joins TRBV7-2 and TRBJ2-7, with 10 bases matching TRBD2. J was trimmed by 5 bases and V by 0 bases; bases with no gene match: 4. The CDR3 has 15 amino acids. Germline V gene lookup returns CDR1 SGHTA and CDR2 FQGNSA.

The rearrangement uses TRBV19 and TRBJ2-5; 9 nucleotides match TRBD1. V was pared by 1 base and J by 5 bases, with 8 bases of the junction left unmatched. CDR1 and CDR2 (germline): LNHDA, SQIVND (reference sequence). The CDR3 runs 16 residues. The CDR3 sequence is CASSIATGQGGETQYF. The DNA for the CDR3 is TGTGCCAGTAGTATAGCTACGGGACAGGGTGGGGAGACCCAGTACTTC.

V and J are TRBV7-2 and TRBJ1-5; perhaps TRBD1 as D (5 bases). The CDR3 runs 16 residues. Germline assignment: CDR1 SGHTA and CDR2 FQGNSA. Trimming shortened V by 5 bases and J by 1 base, and 15 bases separated the two germline ends. This CDR3 reads CASSPRVGRSNQPQHF. CDR3 coding DNA: TGTGCCAGCAGCCCCAGGGTGGGCCGGAGCAATCAGCCCCAGCATTTT. Full variable domain (outside the CDR3, taken from reference TRBV7-2 and TRBJ1-5): GAGVSQSPSNKVTEKGKDVELRCDPISGHTALYWYRQSLGQGLEFLIYFQGNSAPDKSGLPSDRFSAERTGGSVSTLTIQRTQQEDSAVYLCASSPRVGRSNQPQHFGDGTRLSIL.

The gene calls are TRBV27 and TRBJ2-7; the D is unclear. In germline, CDR1 is MNHEY, CDR2 SMNVEV (reference sequence). The CDR3 consists of 13 residues. Trimming took 4 bases from V and 3 from J, leaving 10 bases between them. CDR3 in DNA: TGTGCCAGCAGTTCGTCCACAGACTACGAGCAGTACTTC. Its translation is CASSSSTDYEQYF.

This sequence joins TRBV4-3 and TRBJ2-1; 10 nucleotides align to TRBD2. Germline assignment: CDR1 LGHNA and CDR2 YSLEER. Trimming took 3 bases from V and 6 from J; bases not matched to a gene: 8. CDR3 length: 16 amino acids. The CDR3 loop is CASSHTRLAGRNEQFF. The CDR3 coding sequence is TGCGCCAGCAGCCATACGAGACTAGCGGGTCGCAATGAGCAGTTCTTC.

The chain carries TRBV2 and TRBJ1-1, with D hard to call. Germline assignment: CDR1 SNHLY and CDR2 FYNNEI. V gave up 2 bases and J gave up 7 bases, with 5 bases separating them. The CDR3 is made up of 11 amino acids. DNA for the CDR3: TGTGCCAGCAGTGAATTTAGTGAAGCTTTCTTT. Encoded protein: CASSEFSEAFF.

V is TRBV6-7 and J is TRBJ2-7, with D tentatively TRBD2 (7 bases). TRBV6-7 is flagged as an ORF with uncertain function. This CDR3 is 14 amino acids long. Trimming took 0 bases from V and 6 from J, leaving 12 bases between them. CDR3 coding DNA: TGTGCCAGCAGTTACTCGCGGAGGGGGGGCGAGCAGTACTTC. It encodes CASSYSRRGGEQYF.

The chain carries TRBV9 and TRBJ2-6, with 7 nucleotides matching TRBD1. The V gene's germline CDR1 is SGDLS and CDR2 YYNGEE. V shed 2 bases, J shed 0 bases, and the junction held 5 bases outside the gene matches. The CDR3 covers 17 residues. CDR3 amino acids: CASSVTGLSSGANVLTF. The CDR3 bases are TGTGCCAGCAGCGTGACAGGGCTCTCCTCTGGGGCCAACGTCCTGACTTTC.

The J gene is TRBJ1-3, the V gene TRBV28; no reliable D call. The CDR3 totals 12 residues. Trimming removed 3 bases from V and 5 bases from J, with 5 bases in between. The V gene's germline CDR1 is MDHEN and CDR2 SYDVKM. DNA of the CDR3: TGTGCCAGCAGTTTTCGGAGAAACACCATATATTTT. It translates to CASSFRRNTIYF.

The V and J genes are TRBV5-1 and TRBJ2-2; TRBD2 agrees at 12 bases. The J segment lost 5 bases and the V segment lost 4 bases, leaving 3 bases of the junction unmatched. Germline V CDR1 and CDR2: SGHRS, YFSETQ. The CDR3 consists of 15 residues. This chain's CDR3 is CASSGTSGRTGELFF. The CDR3 DNA follows: TGCGCCAGCAGCGGGACTAGCGGGCGGACCGGGGAGCTGTTTTTT.

This clone was picked up one time. The rearrangement uses TRBV29-1 and TRBJ2-4; 7 positions agree with TRBD2. The CDR3 runs 12 residues. Trimming removed 5 bases from V and 8 bases from J; junction bases left unmatched: 6. Germline V gives CDR1 SQVTM, CDR2 ANQGSEA. The chain's CDR3 is CSVLSGTYIQYF. In DNA form, the CDR3 reads TGCAGCGTTTTAAGCGGGACGTACATTCAGTACTTC. Combining the CDR3 with reference TRBV29-1 and TRBJ2-4 gives the whole variable domain SAVISQKPSRDICQRGTSLTIQCQVDSQVTMMFWYRQQPGQSLTLIATANQGSEATYESGFVIDKFPISRPNLTFSTLTVSNMSPEDSSIYLCSVLSGTYIQYFGAGTRLSVL.

V usage is TRBV5-6 and J usage is TRBJ1-2; D is perhaps TRBD1 (5 bases). The V gene lost 1 base and the J gene lost 8 bases, with 21 bases spanning the gap. CDR1 and CDR2 (germline): SGHDT, YYEEEE. This CDR3 has 16 residues. The CDR3 loop is CASSLPQGGARWGYTF. The CDR3 DNA is TGTGCCAGCAGCTTGCCCCAGGGAGGGGCGAGGTGGGGCTACACCTTC.

The CDR3 protein is CASRQQPNTGELFF. In DNA form, the CDR3 reads TGTGCCAGCAGACAACAGCCGAACACCGGGGAGCTGTTTTTT. V and J are TRBV28 and TRBJ2-2; D unclear. The CDR3 spans 14 residues. Per the germline V gene, CDR1 is MDHEN and CDR2 is SYDVKM. The germline V and J ends were trimmed by 6 bases and 0 bases, with 8 bases remaining between them.

The gene calls are TRBV9 and TRBJ2-2; D is perhaps TRBD1 (6 bases). The CDR3 totals 13 residues. Trimming took off 3 bases at V and 7 bases at J, with 10 bases between the two ends. Germline V gene data show CDR1 as SGDLS and CDR2 as YYNGEE. CDR3 residues: CASSAQGRGELFF. Here the CDR3 DNA reads TGTGCCAGCAGCGCACAGGGCCGCGGGGAGCTGTTTTTT.

This clone was found once. The chain couples TRBV18 to TRBJ1-2; 9 bases align to TRBD1. Germline V gene sequence: CDR1 KGHSH, CDR2 LQKENI. The V segment lost 3 bases and the J segment 4 bases; nucleotides outside the gene matches: 6. The CDR3 runs to 15 residues. CDR3 in DNA: TGTGCCAGCTCACCCCGACAGGGGGGTGGCTATGGCTACACCTTC. Translation gives CASSPRQGGGYGYTF.

V usage is TRBV5-1 and J usage is TRBJ1-4; TRBD1 aligns across 12 bases. This CDR3 comprises 18 residues. V lost 4 bases to trimming and J lost 0 bases; unmatched junction nucleotides: 7. Looked up from germline, CDR1 is SGHRS and CDR2 is YFSETQ. The CDR3 nucleotides read TGCGCCAGCAGCCCTGGGGACAGGGGGCCTGCAACTAATGAAAAACTGTTTTTT. Translation: CASSPGDRGPATNEKLFF.

The J gene is TRBJ2-2, the V gene TRBV5-1; TRBD2 matches at 8 bases. CDR1 and CDR2 from the germline V gene are SGHRS and YFSETQ. The length of the CDR3 is 16 residues. The ends lost 4 bases at V and 1 base at J; junction bases unmatched: 6. In DNA form, the CDR3 reads TGCGCCAGCAGCGGGTCTAGCGGGTTGAACACCGGGGAGCTGTTTTTT. Translated, it gives CASSGSSGLNTGELFF.

The chain employs TRBV19 and TRBJ2-6; 7 nucleotides align to TRBD1. Per the germline V gene, CDR1 is LNHDA and CDR2 is SQIVND (reference sequence). Trimming cost V 8 bases and J 0 bases; bases outside gene matches: 7. CDR3 length: 16 residues. CDR3 sequence reads: CASGDRPNSGANVLTF. Here the CDR3 DNA reads TGTGCCAGTGGGGACAGACCTAACTCTGGGGCCAACGTCCTGACTTTC.